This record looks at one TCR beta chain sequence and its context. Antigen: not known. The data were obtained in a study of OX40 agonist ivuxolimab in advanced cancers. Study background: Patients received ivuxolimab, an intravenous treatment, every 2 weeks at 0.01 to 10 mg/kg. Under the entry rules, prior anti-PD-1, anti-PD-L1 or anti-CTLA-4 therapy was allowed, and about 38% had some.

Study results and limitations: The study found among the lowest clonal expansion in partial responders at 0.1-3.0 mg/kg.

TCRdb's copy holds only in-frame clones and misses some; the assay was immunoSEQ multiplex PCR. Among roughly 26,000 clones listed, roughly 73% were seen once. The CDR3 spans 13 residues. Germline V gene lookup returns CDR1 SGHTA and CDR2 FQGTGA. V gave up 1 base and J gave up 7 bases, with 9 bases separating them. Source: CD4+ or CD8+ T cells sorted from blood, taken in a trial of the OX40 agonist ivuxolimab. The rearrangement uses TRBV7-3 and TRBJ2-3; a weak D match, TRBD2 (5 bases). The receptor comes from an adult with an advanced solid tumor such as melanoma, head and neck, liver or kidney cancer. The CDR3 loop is CASSLMREHTQYF. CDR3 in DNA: TGTGCCAGCAGCTTAATGAGGGAGCATACGCAGTATTTT.